This record covers a single T cell receptor beta chain. This record belongs to a study of cytomegalovirus exposure and HLA in healthy donors. Vbeta (60) and Jbeta (13) primers were used in the PCR. Profiled with immunoSEQ multiplex PCR; TCRdb holds only in-frame clones, not every one. This table holds fewer than 150,000 clones, 60% to 75% found once. Specimen: PBMCs. The clonotype was recovered from a human donor in good health.

CDR3 sequence reads: CASSRTGSSYEQYF. The CDR3 DNA follows: TGTGCCAGCAGCCGGACAGGAAGCTCCTACGAGCAGTACTTC. V gene TRBV6-1 combines with J gene TRBJ2-7; TRBD1 matches 7 bases. The CDR3 is 14 amino acids. V lost 6 bases to trimming and J lost 0 bases; unmatched junction nucleotides: 5. Germline lookup yields CDR1 MNHNS and CDR2 SASEGT.